Described below is a single T cell receptor (beta chain) sequence and its context. The data derive from a study of technical replicates of blood from several donors. The length of the CDR3 is 15 residues. The germline V and J ends were trimmed by 0 bases and 5 bases, with 13 bases remaining between them. Looked up from germline, CDR1 is MGHRA and CDR2 is YSYEKL. Method: immunoSEQ multiplex PCR; TCRdb's copy keeps in-frame clones and lacks some. The sample lists fewer than 90,000 clones; approximately 94% were seen once. The rearrangement uses TRBV4-1 and TRBJ1-1, with D possibly matching TRBD1 (6 bases). The sequence was collected from a human donor in good health. Sample: T cells isolated from PBMCs. CDR3 bases: TGCGCCAGCAGCCAAGAGCAAAACAGGGCAACTGAAGCTTTCTTT. Translating it yields CASSQEQNRATEAFF.